This T cell receptor (beta chain) is from a study of cytomegalovirus exposure and HLA in healthy donors. Study results and caveats: When analyzed later, a missense DCLRE1C variant was found to be linked to TCR beta V- and J-gene trimming.

Comment on this clone: The antigen remains unidentified. One end of the junction does not line up with germline, which may come from a read error.

Both 60 Vbeta primers and 13 Jbeta primers went into the PCR. The protocol was immunoSEQ multiplex PCR, while the TCRdb copy is restricted to in-frame clones and leaves out a portion. The table has 150,000 to 200,000 clones, about 75% seen once. The CDR3 loop spans 15 amino acids. From germline, CDR1 is SGHTA and CDR2 FQGTGA. Sequencing was done on a sample of PBMCs. This TCR came from a man aged 45 to 65 in good health and CMV-seropositive. This chain joins TRBV7-3 and TRBJ2-2; 7 bases line up with TRBD1. The CDR3 region is CASSLTKTGAGELFF. Written as DNA, the CDR3 is TGTGCCAGCAGCCTAACTAAAACAGGGGCCGGGGAGCTGTTTTTT.